This T cell receptor beta chain derives from a study of neurological immune-mediated disorders. Whole-study findings and limits: A possible signature appeared as one related-CDR3 cluster, in which phylogenetic grouping placed the repertoires of 18 of 34 multiple sclerosis patients. The multiple sclerosis repertoire cluster had no clinical or MRI feature associated with it.

The CDR3 is 14 residues long. The trim removed 3 bases at V and 6 bases at J, leaving 7 bases unmatched. Germline V CDR1 and CDR2: DFQATT, SNEGSKA (reference sequence). The study built unsorted libraries from 2 million PBMCs kept at -80 C. This clonotype has at least ten counts. What it recognizes is unknown. Synthesis of cDNA used 5'RACE (with 10-nucleotide random UMIs). TCRdb used MiXCR to reprocess the 5' RACE reads, holding one entry per CDR3 protein. Of roughly 90,000 distinct CDR3 sequences in the sample, under 4.5% were seen once. Sequenced input: PBMCs. The chain couples TRBV20-1 to TRBJ2-7; 11 bases agree with TRBD1. This TCR was recovered from a woman between 50 and 59 years old with multiple sclerosis. The CDR3 is CSASSWDRGFEQYF. The CDR3 DNA sequence: TGCAGTGCTAGTTCATGGGACAGGGGGTTCGAGCAGTACTTC.